Listed here is a single T cell receptor (beta chain). Its antigen is undetermined. The ends were cut back, 8 bases at V and 10 bases at J, with 24 bases in the middle. The length of the CDR3 is 14 residues. CDR1 and CDR2 (germline): DFQATT, SNEGSKA (reference sequence). Primed by a sample-barcoded 5' primer and a J-beta primer mix, a second PCR proceeded for 7 to 11 cycles. TCRdb independently ran MiXCR on the 5' RACE reads; one entry per CDR3 protein. The sample yields around 580,000 distinct CDR3 sequences, about 45% seen once. The data were obtained in a study of blood T cells in healthy people across ages. Study-level points and caveats: Because donor CMV status was unknown, expanded clonotype changes were possibly confounded.

The chain couples TRBV20-1 to TRBJ2-1; perhaps TRBD1 as D (6 bases). The sequence was collected from a man older than 75 in good health. Sequenced: blood. DNA of the CDR3: TGCAGTTACACTTGGACAGTGGGTGAAAGGGAGCAGTTCTTC. Its protein is CSYTWTVGEREQFF.